This T cell receptor beta chain originates from a study of CD8+ T cells in alopecia areata. In the study overall: Affected scalp percentage set treated patients' severity scores.

The sample's treatment: oral pan-JAK inhibitor, 5-10 mg twice daily. CDR1 and CDR2 (germline): ENHRY, SYGVKD. Trimming shortened V by 8 bases and J by 7 bases, and 8 bases separated the two germline ends. This CDR3 is built from 11 residues. cDNA prepared by RNA extraction and subsequent reverse transcription served as the template for sequencing. Produced via immunoSEQ multiplex PCR; TCRdb's table is partial and in-frame only. The sample lists about 210,000 clones; more than 45% were seen once. The starting material was CD4+ T cells sorted from blood, obtained at week 4, from a patient treated with tofacitinib. The receptor comes from a human donor with alopecia areata. The chain carries TRBV10-3 and TRBJ2-2; D assignment may be TRBD1 or TRBD2 (5 bases each). The CDR3 loop reads CAIGGGGELFF. CDR3 in DNA: TGTGCCATCGGTGGGGGCGGGGAGCTGTTTTTT.